One and the same sample provided the 2 T cell receptor beta chains below, sequenced in a study of vaccination and CD4 T cells after COVID-19. Treatment defined: roughly 11-day PBMC culture with coronavirus spike peptide pools or control peptides (ViraFEST assay). These receptors have no identified antigens. Cultured CD4+ T-cell DNA underwent Oncomine TCR Beta short-read sequencing. TCRdb fed the PCR reads into MiXCR, producing one record per CDR3 protein. The data contain around 20,000 distinct CDR3 sequences, roughly 41% of them singletons. Sequencing used CD4+ T cells from blood, cultured in vitro, obtained after SARS-CoV-2 vaccination. Receptor source: a human donor who had recovered from COVID-19.

V is TRBV19 and J is TRBJ2-2; possibly TRBD1 for D (5 bases). The CDR3 extends over 13 amino acids. Germline lookup yields CDR1 LNHDA and CDR2 SQIVND (reference sequence). Trimming left V 5 bases short and J 4 bases short, with 8 bases between. CDR3 in amino acids: CASSLRGTGELFF. The CDR3 DNA reads TGTGCCAGTAGTCTTAGGGGCACCGGGGAGCTGTTTTTT.

This clonotype was seen only a few times. This chain links TRBV2 with TRBJ2-7; the match to TRBD2 covers 8 bases. There are 14 residues in the CDR3. Trimming took 4 bases from V and 4 from J; bases not matched to a gene: 6. Germline CDR1 reads SNHLY; CDR2 reads FYNNEI. Here the CDR3 reads CASSGRTSFYEQYF. Here the CDR3 DNA reads TGTGCCAGCAGTGGACGGACTAGCTTTTACGAGCAGTACTTC.